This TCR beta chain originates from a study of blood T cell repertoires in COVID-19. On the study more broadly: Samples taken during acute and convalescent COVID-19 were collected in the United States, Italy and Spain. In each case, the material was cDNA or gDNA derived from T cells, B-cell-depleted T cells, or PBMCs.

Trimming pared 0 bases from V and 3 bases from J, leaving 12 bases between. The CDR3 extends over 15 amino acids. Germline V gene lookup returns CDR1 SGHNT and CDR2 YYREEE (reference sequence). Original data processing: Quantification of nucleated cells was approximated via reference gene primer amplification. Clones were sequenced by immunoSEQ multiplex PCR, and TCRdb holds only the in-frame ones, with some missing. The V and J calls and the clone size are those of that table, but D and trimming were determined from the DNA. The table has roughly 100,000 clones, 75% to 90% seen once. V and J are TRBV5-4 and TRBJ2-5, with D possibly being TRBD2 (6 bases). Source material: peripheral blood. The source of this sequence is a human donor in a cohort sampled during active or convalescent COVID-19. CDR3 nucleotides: TGTGCCAGCAGCTTGGGTGGTGGGGGGAAAGAGACCCAGTACTTC. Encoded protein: CASSLGGGGKETQYF. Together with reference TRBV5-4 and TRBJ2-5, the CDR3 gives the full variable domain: ETGVTQSPTHLIKTRGQQVTLRCSSQSGHNTVSWYQQALGQGPQFIFQYYREEENGRGNFPPRFSGLQFPNYSSELNVNALELDDSALYLCASSLGGGGKETQYFGPGTRLLVL.